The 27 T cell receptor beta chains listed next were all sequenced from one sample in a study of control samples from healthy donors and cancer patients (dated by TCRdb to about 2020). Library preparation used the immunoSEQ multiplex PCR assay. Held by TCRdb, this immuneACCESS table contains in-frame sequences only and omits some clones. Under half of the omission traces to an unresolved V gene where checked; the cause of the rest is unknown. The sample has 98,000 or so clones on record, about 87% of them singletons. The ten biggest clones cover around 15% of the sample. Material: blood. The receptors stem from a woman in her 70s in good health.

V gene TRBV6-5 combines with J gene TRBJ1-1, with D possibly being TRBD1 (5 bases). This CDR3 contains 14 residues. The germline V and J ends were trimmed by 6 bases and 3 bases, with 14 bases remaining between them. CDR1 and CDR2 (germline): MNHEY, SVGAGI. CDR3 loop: CASRRGGGHTEAFF. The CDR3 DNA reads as TGTGCCAGCAGACGGGGTGGGGGTCACACTGAAGCTTTCTTT.

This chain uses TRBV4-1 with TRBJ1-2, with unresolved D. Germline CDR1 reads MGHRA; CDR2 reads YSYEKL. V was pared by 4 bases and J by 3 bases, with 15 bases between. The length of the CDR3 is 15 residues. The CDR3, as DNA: TGCGCCAGCAGCCTCGAGGGATATCCTGACTATGGCTACACCTTC. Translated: CASSLEGYPDYGYTF.

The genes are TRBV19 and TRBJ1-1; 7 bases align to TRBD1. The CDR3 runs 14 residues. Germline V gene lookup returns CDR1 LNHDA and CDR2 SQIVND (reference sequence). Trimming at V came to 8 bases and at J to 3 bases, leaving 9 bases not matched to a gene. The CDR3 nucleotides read TGTGCCAGTCTACAGGGGAATAGAGACACTGAAGCTTTCTTT. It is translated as CASLQGNRDTEAFF.

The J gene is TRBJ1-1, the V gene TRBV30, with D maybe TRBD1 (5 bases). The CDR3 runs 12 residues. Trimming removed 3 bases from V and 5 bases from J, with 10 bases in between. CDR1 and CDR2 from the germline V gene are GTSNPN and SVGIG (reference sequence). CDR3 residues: CAWRSQVTEAFF. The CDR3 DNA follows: TGTGCCTGGAGGTCACAGGTGACTGAAGCTTTCTTT. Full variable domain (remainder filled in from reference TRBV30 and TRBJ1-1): SQTIHQWPATLVQPVGSPLSLECTVEGTSNPNLYWYRQAAGRGLQLLFYSVGIGQISSEVPQNLSASRPQDRQFILSSKKLLLSDSGFYLCAWRSQVTEAFFGQGTRLTVV.

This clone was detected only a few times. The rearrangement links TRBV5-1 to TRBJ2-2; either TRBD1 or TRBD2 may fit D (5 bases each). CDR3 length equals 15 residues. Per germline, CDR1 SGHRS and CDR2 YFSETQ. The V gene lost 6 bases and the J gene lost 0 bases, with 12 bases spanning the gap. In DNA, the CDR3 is TGCGCCAGCAACGGGGACGCTACGAACACCGGGGAGCTGTTTTTT. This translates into CASNGDATNTGELFF.

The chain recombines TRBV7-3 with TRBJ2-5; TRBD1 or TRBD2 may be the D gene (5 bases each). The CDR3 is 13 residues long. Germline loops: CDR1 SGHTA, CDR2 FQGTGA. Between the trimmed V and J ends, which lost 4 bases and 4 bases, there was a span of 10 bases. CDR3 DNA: TGTGCCAGCAGCTCCGGGGACCGAGAGACCCAGTACTTC. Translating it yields CASSSGDRETQYF.

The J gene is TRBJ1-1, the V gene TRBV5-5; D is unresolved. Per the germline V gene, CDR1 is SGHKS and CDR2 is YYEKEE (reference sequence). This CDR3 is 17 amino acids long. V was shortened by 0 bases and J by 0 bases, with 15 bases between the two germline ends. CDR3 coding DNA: TGTGCCAGCAGCTTGGCACCCTCCGGGGTCATGAACACTGAAGCTTTCTTT. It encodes CASSLAPSGVMNTEAFF. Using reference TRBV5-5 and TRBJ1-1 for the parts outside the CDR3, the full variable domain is DAGVTQSPTHLIKTRGQQVTLRCSPISGHKSVSWYQQVLGQGPQFIFQYYEKEERGRGNFPDRFSARQFPNYSSELNVNALLLGDSALYLCASSLAPSGVMNTEAFFGQGTRLTVV.

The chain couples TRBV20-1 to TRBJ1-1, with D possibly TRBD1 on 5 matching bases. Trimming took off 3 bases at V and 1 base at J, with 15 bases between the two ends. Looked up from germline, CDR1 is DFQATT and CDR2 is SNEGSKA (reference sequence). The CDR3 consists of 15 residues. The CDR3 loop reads CSASGIGGTNTEAFF. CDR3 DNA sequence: TGCAGTGCTAGTGGAATTGGGGGGACGAACACTGAAGCTTTCTTT.

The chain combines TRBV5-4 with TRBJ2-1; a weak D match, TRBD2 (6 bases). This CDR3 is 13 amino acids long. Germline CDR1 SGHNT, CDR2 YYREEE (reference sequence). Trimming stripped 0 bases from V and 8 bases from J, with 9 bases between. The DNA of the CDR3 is TGTGCCAGCAGCTTGGGATTAGCGGATGAGCAGTTCTTC. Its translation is CASSLGLADEQFF.

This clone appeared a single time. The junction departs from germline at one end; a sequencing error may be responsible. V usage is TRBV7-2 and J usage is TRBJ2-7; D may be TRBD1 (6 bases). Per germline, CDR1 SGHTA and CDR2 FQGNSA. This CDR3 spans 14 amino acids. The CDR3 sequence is CASGLQGSFYEQYF. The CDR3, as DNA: TGTGCCAGCGGCTTACAGGGTAGTTTCTACGAGCAGTACTTC. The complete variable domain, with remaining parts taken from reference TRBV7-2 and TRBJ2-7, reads GAGVSQSPSNKVTEKGKDVELRCDPISGHTALYWYRQSLGQGLEFLIYFQGNSAPDKSGLPSDRFSAERTGGSVSTLTIQRTQQEDSAVYLCASGLQGSFYEQYFGPGTRLTVT.

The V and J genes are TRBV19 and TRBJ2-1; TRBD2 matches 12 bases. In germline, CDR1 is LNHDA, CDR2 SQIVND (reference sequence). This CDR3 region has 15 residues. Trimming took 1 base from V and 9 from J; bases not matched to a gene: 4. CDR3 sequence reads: CASSIGLAGGTEQFF. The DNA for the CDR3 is TGTGCCAGTAGTATAGGGCTAGCGGGGGGGACTGAGCAGTTCTTC.

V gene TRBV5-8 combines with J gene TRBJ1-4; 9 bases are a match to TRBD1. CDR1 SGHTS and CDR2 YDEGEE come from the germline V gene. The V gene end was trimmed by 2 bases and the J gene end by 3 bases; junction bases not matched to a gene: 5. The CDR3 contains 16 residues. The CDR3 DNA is TGTGCCAGCAGCTTTGGACAGGGGACGGCTAATGAAAAACTGTTTTTT. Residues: CASSFGQGTANEKLFF. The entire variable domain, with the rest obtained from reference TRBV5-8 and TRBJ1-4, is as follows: EAGVTQSPTHLIKTRGQQATLRCSPISGHTSVYWYQQALGLGLQFLLWYDEGEERNRGNFPPRFSGRQFPNYSSELNVNALELEDSALYLCASSFGQGTANEKLFFGSGTQLSVL.

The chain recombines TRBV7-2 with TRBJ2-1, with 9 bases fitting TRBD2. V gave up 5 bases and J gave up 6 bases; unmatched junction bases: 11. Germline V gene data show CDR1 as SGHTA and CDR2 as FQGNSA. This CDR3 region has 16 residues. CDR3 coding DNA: TGTGCCAGCAGCCCGGCTTATCGACTAGCGGCCAATGAGCAGTTCTTC. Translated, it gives CASSPAYRLAANEQFF.

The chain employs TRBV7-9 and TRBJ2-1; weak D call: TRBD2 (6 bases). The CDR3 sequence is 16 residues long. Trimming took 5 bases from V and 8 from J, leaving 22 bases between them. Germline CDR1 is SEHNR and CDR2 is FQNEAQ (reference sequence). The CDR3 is CASSDRPVGGRDEQFF. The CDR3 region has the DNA TGTGCCAGCAGCGACCGGCCAGTGGGAGGTAGAGATGAGCAGTTCTTC.

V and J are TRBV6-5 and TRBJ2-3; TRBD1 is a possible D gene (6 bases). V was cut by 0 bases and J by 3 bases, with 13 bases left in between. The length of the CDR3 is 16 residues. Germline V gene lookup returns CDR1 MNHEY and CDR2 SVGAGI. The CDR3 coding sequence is TGTGCCAGCAGTTACTCGAGGGGGACCTCAACAGATACGCAGTATTTT. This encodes CASSYSRGTSTDTQYF.

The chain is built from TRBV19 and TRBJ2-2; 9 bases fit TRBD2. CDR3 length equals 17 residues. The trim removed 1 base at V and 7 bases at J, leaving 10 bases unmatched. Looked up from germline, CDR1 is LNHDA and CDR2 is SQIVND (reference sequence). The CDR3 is CASSIGLAGPGNGELFF. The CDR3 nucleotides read TGTGCCAGTAGTATAGGGCTAGCGGGGCCGGGGAACGGGGAGCTGTTTTTT.

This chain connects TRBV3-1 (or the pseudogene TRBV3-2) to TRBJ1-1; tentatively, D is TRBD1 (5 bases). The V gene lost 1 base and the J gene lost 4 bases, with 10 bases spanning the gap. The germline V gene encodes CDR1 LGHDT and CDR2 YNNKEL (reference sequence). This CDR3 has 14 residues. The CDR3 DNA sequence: TGTGCCAGCAGCCAAGGAGGGGCTGGCACTGAAGCTTTCTTT. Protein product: CASSQGGAGTEAFF.

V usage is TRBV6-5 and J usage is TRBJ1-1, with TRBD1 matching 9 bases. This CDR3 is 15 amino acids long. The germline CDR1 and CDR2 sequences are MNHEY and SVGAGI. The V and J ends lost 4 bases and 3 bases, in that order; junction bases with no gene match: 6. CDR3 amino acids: CASSSNRGLDTEAFF. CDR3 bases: TGTGCCAGCAGTTCCAACAGGGGGCTAGACACTGAAGCTTTCTTT.

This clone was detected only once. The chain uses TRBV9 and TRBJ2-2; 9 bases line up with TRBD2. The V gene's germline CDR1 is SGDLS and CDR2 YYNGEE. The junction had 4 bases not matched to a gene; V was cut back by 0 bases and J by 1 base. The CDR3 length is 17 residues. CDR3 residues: CASSVVIAGVNTGELFF. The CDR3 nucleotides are TGTGCCAGCAGCGTAGTAATAGCGGGGGTGAACACCGGGGAGCTGTTTTTT.

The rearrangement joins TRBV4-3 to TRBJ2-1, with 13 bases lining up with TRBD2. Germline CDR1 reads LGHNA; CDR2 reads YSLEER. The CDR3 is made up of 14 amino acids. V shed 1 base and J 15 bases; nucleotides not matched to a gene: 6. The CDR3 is CASSQAGTSGALFF. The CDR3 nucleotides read TGCGCCAGCAGCCAAGCCGGGACTAGCGGGGCTCTGTTCTTC.

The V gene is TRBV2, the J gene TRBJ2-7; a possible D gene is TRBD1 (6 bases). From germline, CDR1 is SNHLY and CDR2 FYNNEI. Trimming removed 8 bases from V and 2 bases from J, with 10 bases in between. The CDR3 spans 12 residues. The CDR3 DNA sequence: TGTGCCAGCGGGGGCGGGCCCTACGAGCAGTACTTC. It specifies CASGGGPYEQYF.

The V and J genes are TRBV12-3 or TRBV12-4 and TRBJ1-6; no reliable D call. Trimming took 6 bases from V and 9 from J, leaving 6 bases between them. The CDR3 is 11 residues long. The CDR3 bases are TGTGCCAGCAGCGGAAGTTCACCCCTCCACTTT. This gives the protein CASSGSSPLHF.

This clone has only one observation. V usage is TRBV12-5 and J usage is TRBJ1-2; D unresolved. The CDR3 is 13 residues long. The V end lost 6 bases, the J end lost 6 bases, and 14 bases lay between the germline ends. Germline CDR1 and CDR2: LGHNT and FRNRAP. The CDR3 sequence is CASGNTSAHGYTF. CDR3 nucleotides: TGTGCTAGTGGCAACACGTCCGCCCATGGCTACACCTTC.

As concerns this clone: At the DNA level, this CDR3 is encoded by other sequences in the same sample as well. CDR3 sequence reads: CASSLRSSYNEQFF. The CDR3 DNA reads TGTGCCAGCAGCCTCAGAAGCTCCTACAATGAGCAGTTCTTC. J is TRBJ2-1 and V is TRBV13, with no clear D. Trimming cost V 5 bases and J 0 bases, with 8 bases left between them. The CDR3 sequence is 14 residues long. Germline V gene data show CDR1 as PRHDT and CDR2 as FYEKMQ (reference sequence).

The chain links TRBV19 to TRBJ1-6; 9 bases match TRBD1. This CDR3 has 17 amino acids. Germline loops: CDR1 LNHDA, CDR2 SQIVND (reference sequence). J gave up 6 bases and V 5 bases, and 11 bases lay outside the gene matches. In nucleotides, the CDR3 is TGTGCCAGTAGTGCCAGGACAGGGGCCTCTCCTAATTCACCCCTCCACTTT. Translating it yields CASSARTGASPNSPLHF.

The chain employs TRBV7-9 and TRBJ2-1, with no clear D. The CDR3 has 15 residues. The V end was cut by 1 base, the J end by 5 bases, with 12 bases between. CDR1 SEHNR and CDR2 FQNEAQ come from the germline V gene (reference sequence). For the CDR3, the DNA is TGTGCCAGCAGCTTAGGTGGACCCCGGGACAATGAGCAGTTCTTC. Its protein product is CASSLGGPRDNEQFF.

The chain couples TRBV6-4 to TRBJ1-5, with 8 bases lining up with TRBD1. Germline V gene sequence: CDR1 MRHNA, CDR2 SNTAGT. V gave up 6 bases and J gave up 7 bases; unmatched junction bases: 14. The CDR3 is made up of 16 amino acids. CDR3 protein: CASRKSGAGGEQPQHF. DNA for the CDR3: TGTGCCAGCAGGAAGTCTGGGGCAGGGGGCGAGCAGCCCCAGCATTTT.